This T cell receptor (beta chain) was sequenced in a study of long-term antiretroviral therapy in people with HIV. Investigators performed immunoSEQ version v3.0 at survey level. The protocol was immunoSEQ multiplex PCR, while the TCRdb copy is restricted to in-frame clones and leaves out a portion. The sample includes around 16,000 clones, roughly 85% seen only once; the top ten take about 5.2%. The CDR3 spans 12 residues. CDR1 is MNHEY and CDR2 is SMNVEV in the germline V gene (reference sequence). V lost 3 bases to trimming and J lost 10 bases; unmatched junction nucleotides: 2. This clone is a singleton in its sample.

The receptor was derived from a middle-aged woman with HIV. The sample was unsorted PBMCs, taken 0.5 years after starting antiretroviral therapy. V and J are TRBV27 and TRBJ2-1; TRBD1 matches at 8 bases. The CDR3 DNA reads as TGTGCCAGCAGTTTCCGGGACAGGGAGCAGTTCTTC. This gives the protein CASSFRDREQFF.